These T cell receptor beta chains were read from a single sample in a study of read filtering for tumor transcriptome and immune sequencing. In TCRdb, the reads were re-called with MiXCR into one record per CDR3 protein. This repertoire shows about 50,000 distinct CDR3 sequences, roughly a fifth found once; its top ten account for 15%. Source material: a population of CD138-negative cells sorted from bone marrow. These receptors all stem from a donor at least 40 years old with multiple myeloma. CDR3s include the opening cysteine and the closing phenylalanine or tryptophan. The order of the fields is CDR3 DNA, CDR3 protein, D gene, V gene, clone size, J gene. A D gene is named only where the DNA matches it firmly. Size values are once, few and many counts, or a class for expanded clones, and some rows have none.

TGTGCCAGCAGCTTCGAGACTAGCGGAAACACCGGGGAGCTGTTTTTT	CASSFETSGNTGELFF	TRBD2	TRBV7-9	many	TRBJ2-2
TGTGCCAGCAGCTTATCGGGGGCGTCCTCCAATGAGCAGTCCTTC	CASSLSGASSNEQSF	NA	TRBV7-3	NA	TRBJ2-1
TGTGCCAGCAGCCAGGGACAGAACACTGAAGCTTTCTTT	CASSQGQNTEAFF	NA	TRBV14	many	TRBJ1-1
TGTGCCAGTAGTGTCGCTAGCGGGGGTAGAAACATTCAGTACTTC	CASSVASGGRNIQYF	TRBD2	TRBV19	NA	TRBJ2-4
TGTGCCAGCAGTTACTCTCGGACTAGCGGGAGCCCAGAATACGAGCAGTACTTC	CASSYSRTSGSPEYEQYF	TRBD2	TRBV6-2/TRBV6-3	few	TRBJ2-7
TGTGCCAGCAGTTTATTGACAGATGAGCAGTTCTTC	CASSLLTDEQFF	NA	TRBV12-3/TRBV12-4	many	TRBJ2-1
TGTGCCAGCATGATCGAACAGGGGGCCCATGAGCAGTTCTTC	CASMIEQGAHEQFF	TRBD1	TRBV2	medium-sized	TRBJ2-1
TGCAGCGTTGCAGGGGCAGGGGTAGTCGCCGGGGAGCTGTTTTTT	CSVAGAGVVAGELFF	NA	TRBV29-1	many	TRBJ2-2
TGCAGTGCTAGCCCCGGGACAGGGAATAATTCACCCCTCCACTTT	CSASPGTGNNSPLHF	TRBD1	TRBV20-1	many	TRBJ1-6
TGTGCCAGCAGCCCTCTAGCGGGAGGCAAGCAGTTCTTC	CASSPLAGGKQFF	TRBD2	TRBV6-2/TRBV6-3	many	TRBJ2-1
TGTGCCAGCAGCTACGCAGGGGACCGGAACGAGCAGTACTTC	CASSYAGDRNEQYF	NA	TRBV7-9	NA	TRBJ2-7
TGCAGTGCTGAGAGTAGCGGGGGAACCTACGAGCAGTACTTC	CSAESSGGTYEQYF	TRBD2	TRBV20-1	many	TRBJ2-7
TGTGCCAGTAGTATAAGTGGAGAATCACTAGCCAAAAACATTCAGTACTTC	CASSISGESLAKNIQYF	NA	TRBV19	many	TRBJ2-4
TGTGCCAGCAGTTACAAGGGACGCGGAGCATCCTATAATTCACCCCTCCACTTT	CASSYKGRGASYNSPLHF	NA	TRBV6-2/TRBV6-3	many	TRBJ1-6
TGTGCCTGGACTTCGGGACATCCTAACACTGAAGCTCTCTTT	CAWTSGHPNTEALF	NA	TRBV30	NA	TRBJ1-1
TGCAGTGCTAGAGATAGCGCCGTCCATAGCAATCAGCCCCAGCATTTT	CSARDSAVHSNQPQHF	NA	TRBV20-1	many	TRBJ1-5
TGTGCCAGCAGTCCACCATCCGACAGGTACACAGATACGCAGTATTTT	CASSPPSDRYTDTQYF	NA	TRBV28	many	TRBJ2-3
TGTGCCAGCAAACCCCTCGGTTGGCTAGCGGGAAGCAATGAGCAGTTCTTC	CASKPLGWLAGSNEQFF	TRBD2	TRBV5-1	NA	TRBJ2-1
TGTGCCAGCAGTTTAGGTGGGGGCGCAGATACGCAGTATTTT	CASSLGGGADTQYF	NA	TRBV12-3/TRBV12-4	NA	TRBJ2-3
TGTGCCAGCAGCTTAGATGGAAGGGGGCTCAGTAATGAAAAACTGTTTTTT	CASSLDGRGLSNEKLFF	TRBD1	TRBV7-9	few	TRBJ1-4
TGTGCCAGCAGCTTAGATCTGAGGTGCACTGAAGCTTTCTTT	CASSLDLRCTEAFF	NA	TRBV7-9	NA	TRBJ1-1
TGTGCCAGCAGCCAGACTAGCGGGACGTACAATGAGCAGTTCTTC	CASSQTSGTYNEQFF	TRBD2	TRBV12-3/TRBV12-4	many	TRBJ2-1
TGTGCCAGCAGCTTTGGCCTCACCAGCACAGATACGCAGTATTTT	CASSFGLTSTDTQYF	NA	TRBV5-6	NA	TRBJ2-3
TGCGCCAGCAGCAGGGAAGCGGGACTTTACAATGAGCAGTTCTTC	CASSREAGLYNEQFF	TRBD2	TRBV5-1	many	TRBJ2-1
TGTGCCAGCAGTCTTGGACTAGCGATGAATACGCAGTATTTT	CASSLGLAMNTQYF	TRBD2	TRBV3-1	many	TRBJ2-3
TGTGCCAGCAGTAGGACAGGGACCCTCTACGAGCAGTACTTC	CASSRTGTLYEQYF	TRBD1	TRBV28	many	TRBJ2-7
TGTGCCTGGAGCAAAAGGGACATAGGCGAACAGGGTTTGATTCCGGGAGCTTTCTTT	CAWSKRDIGEQGLIPGAFF	NA	TRBV30	many	TRBJ1-1
TGCAGCGTTGCCGGGGGGGTGAACACTGAAGCTTTCTTT	CSVAGGVNTEAFF	NA	TRBV29-1	many	TRBJ1-1
TGTGCCAGCAGTGGGACAGGATCGAACACTGAAGCTTTCTTT	CASSGTGSNTEAFF	TRBD1	TRBV6-1	few	TRBJ1-1
TGTGCCAGCAGCCAAGAGTCCGGGAGGGCCTCCAAGCAGTACTTC	CASSQESGRASKQYF	TRBD2	TRBV3-1	NA	TRBJ2-7
TGCAGCGTTGTGGCGACGAAGAATGAGCAGTTCTTC	CSVVATKNEQFF	NA	TRBV29-1	many	TRBJ2-1
TGTGCCAGCAGTTTACGGGACACCCTGGGGGAGCAGTACTTC	CASSLRDTLGEQYF	NA	TRBV27	many	TRBJ2-7
TGTGCCAGTAGTGGTAAGACACTCACCGGGGAGCTGTTTTTT	CASSGKTLTGELFF	NA	TRBV19	NA	TRBJ2-2
TGCGCCAGCAGCCAAGAGGGGTGGACTTTCCATGCGGATGAGCAGTTCTTC	CASSQEGWTFHADEQFF	NA	TRBV4-1	NA	TRBJ2-1
TGTGCCAGCAGCGTAGCTTACGCCGGAAACACCATATATTTT	CASSVAYAGNTIYF	NA	TRBV9	many	TRBJ1-3
TGTGCCAGTAGCGCCGGGACAGGGGTCCGAGGTGAGCAGTTCTTC	CASSAGTGVRGEQFF	TRBD1	TRBV19	many	TRBJ2-1
TGTGCCAGCAGCCCGGGGACTAGAGCCGGGGAGCTGTTTTTT	CASSPGTRAGELFF	TRBD2	TRBV7-3	many	TRBJ2-2
TGCAGCGTTGGGTGGGGTACTGAAGCTTTCTTT	CSVGWGTEAFF	NA	TRBV29-1	many	TRBJ1-1
TGCGCCAGCAGCCATCCCCTGAAGTATGGCTACACCTTC	CASSHPLKYGYTF	NA	TRBV4-1	NA	TRBJ1-2
TGTGCCAGCAGCACGGCAGCGATGTGGGACGCTGAAGCTTTCTTT	CASSTAAMWDAEAFF	NA	TRBV16	NA	TRBJ1-1
TGTGCCAGCAGCTTAGCGACGGGAGAGCGGGTTAATGAGCAGTTCTTC	CASSLATGERVNEQFF	NA	TRBV7-2	many	TRBJ2-1
TGCAGTGCCGATCTTACTAGCGGGAGAAGGACAGATACGCAGTATTTT	CSADLTSGRRTDTQYF	TRBD2	TRBV20-1	many	TRBJ2-3